This record looks at one T cell receptor beta chain sequence and its context. These data are taken from a study of PD-L1 blockade in urothelial cancer. Profiled with immunoSEQ multiplex PCR; TCRdb holds only in-frame clones, not every one. Of some 28,000 clones listed, roughly 80% are singletons. The ends lost 0 bases at V and 12 bases at J; junction bases unmatched: 13. CDR3 length equals 16 residues. The germline V gene encodes CDR1 SGDLS and CDR2 YYNGEE. V usage is TRBV9 and J usage is TRBJ1-1; TRBD1 agrees at 11 bases. This receptor was taken from a man aged 45-65 years with urothelial cancer. The specimen comprised PBMCs, sampled around atezolizumab (anti-PD-L1) treatment. The CDR3 region is CASSVVQIGTGGRTFF. The CDR3 coding sequence is TGTGCCAGCAGCGTAGTTCAGATTGGGACAGGGGGTCGGACTTTCTTT.